This TCR beta chain was retrieved from a study of T cell repertoires in cytomegalovirus infection. Study background: Epitope selection comprised recently identified HLA-C-restricted CMV epitopes and well-studied HLA-B-restricted CMV epitopes. Both a matching HLA type and CMV infection were indicated by public TCR beta signatures.

A note on this clonotype: The antigen is undetermined.

With V trimmed by 5 bases and J by 6 bases, 12 bases remained unmatched. Per the germline V gene, CDR1 is SNHLY and CDR2 is FYNNEI. This CDR3 is 17 amino acids long. TCRdb independently ran MiXCR on the reads; one entry per CDR3 protein. The sample includes hundreds of thousands of distinct CDR3 sequences, roughly 46% seen only once; the top ten take about 41%. Study-wide results and limits: Dominating the ex vivo response were HLA-C-restricted CMV-specific TCR beta clonotypes. Totalled public TCR beta family frequency picked out people who carried CMV plus the relevant HLA.

This sequence originates from a human donor in good health (CMV status not recorded). Some clones in this sample may be carry-over from other donors' samples. The sample here was cultured PBMCs, taken from culture after CMV antigen stimulation. The genes are TRBV2 and TRBJ2-3; TRBD2 matches at 12 bases. The CDR3 DNA reads TGTGCCAGCAGTCCCCCCGGGCTAGCGGGAGGGGGTGATACGCAGTATTTT. This gives the protein CASSPPGLAGGGDTQYF.